The sequence of this T cell receptor beta chain was determined in a study of cytomegalovirus exposure and HLA in healthy donors. Study findings and constraints: A later analysis linked a missense DCLRE1C variant to TCR beta V- and J-gene trimming. Apart from CMV serostatus, no immune exposure information was available. About 87% or about 30% of the time was how often most TCR beta V segments were productive, according to an earlier analysis. The study recorded 160 or so TCR beta chains that were cytomegalovirus-associated.

The CDR3 is 15 residues long. V lost 5 bases to trimming and J lost 5 bases; unmatched junction nucleotides: 8. Germline V lookup: CDR1 MGHDK, CDR2 SYGVNS. A multiplex PCR was run with 60 Vbeta primers and 13 Jbeta primers. Only in-frame clones appear in the TCRdb table, and some are missing; sequencing was by immunoSEQ multiplex PCR. The sample contains 70,000 to 95,000 clones, 70% to 80% of which appear only once. Details on this clone: Its antigen is as yet unknown.

Sample: PBMCs. The V gene is TRBV25-1, the J gene TRBJ2-5, with 10 bases matching TRBD1. This TCR was recovered from a human donor in good health. CDR3 in DNA: TGTGCCAGCAGTACCGGGACAGGGGATATGGAGACCCAGTACTTC. This translates into CASSTGTGDMETQYF.